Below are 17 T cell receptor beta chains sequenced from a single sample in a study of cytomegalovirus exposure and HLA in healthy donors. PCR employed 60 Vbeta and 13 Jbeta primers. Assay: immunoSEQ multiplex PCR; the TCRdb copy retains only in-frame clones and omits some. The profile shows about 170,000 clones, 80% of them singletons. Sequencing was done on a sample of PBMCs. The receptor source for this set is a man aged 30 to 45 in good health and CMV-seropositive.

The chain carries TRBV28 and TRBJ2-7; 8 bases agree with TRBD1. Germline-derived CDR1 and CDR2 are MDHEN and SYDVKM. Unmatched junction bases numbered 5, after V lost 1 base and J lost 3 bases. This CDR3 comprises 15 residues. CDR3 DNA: TGTGCCAGCAGTTTATCGACAGGGGCGGGCTACGAGCAGTACTTC. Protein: CASSLSTGAGYEQYF.

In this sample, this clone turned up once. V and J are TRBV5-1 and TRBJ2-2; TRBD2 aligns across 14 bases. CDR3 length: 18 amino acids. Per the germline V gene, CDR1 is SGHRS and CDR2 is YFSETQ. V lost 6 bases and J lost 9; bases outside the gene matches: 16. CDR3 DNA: TGCGCCAGCATGACTAGCGGGAGGGCCTCCGGGGATGTCCGGGAGCTGTTTTTT. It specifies CASMTSGRASGDVRELFF.

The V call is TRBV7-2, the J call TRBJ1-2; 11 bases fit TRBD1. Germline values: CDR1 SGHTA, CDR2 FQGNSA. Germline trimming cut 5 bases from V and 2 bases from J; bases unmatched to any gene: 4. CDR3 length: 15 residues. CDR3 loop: CASSPRTGGNYGYTF. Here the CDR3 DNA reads TGTGCCAGCAGCCCGCGGACAGGGGGCAACTATGGCTACACCTTC. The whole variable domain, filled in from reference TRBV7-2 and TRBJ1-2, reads GAGVSQSPSNKVTEKGKDVELRCDPISGHTALYWYRQSLGQGLEFLIYFQGNSAPDKSGLPSDRFSAERTGGSVSTLTIQRTQQEDSAVYLCASSPRTGGNYGYTFGSGTRLTVV.

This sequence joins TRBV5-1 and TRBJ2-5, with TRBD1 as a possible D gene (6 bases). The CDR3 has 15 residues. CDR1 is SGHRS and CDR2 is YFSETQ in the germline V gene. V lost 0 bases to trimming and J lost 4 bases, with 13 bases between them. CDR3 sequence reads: CASSLEGDIRETQYF. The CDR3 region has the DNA TGCGCCAGCAGCTTGGAGGGGGACATCAGAGAGACCCAGTACTTC.

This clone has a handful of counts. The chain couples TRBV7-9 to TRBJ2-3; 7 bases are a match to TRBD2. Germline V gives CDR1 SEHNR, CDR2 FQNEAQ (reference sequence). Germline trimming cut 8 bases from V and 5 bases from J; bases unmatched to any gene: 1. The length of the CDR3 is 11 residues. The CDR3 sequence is CASGGRDTQYF. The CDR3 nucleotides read TGTGCCAGCGGCGGGAGAGATACGCAGTATTTT.

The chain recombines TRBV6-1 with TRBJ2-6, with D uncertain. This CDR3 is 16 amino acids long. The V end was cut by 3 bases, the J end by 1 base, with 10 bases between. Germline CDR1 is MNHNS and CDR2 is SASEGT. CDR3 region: CASSDEALSGANVLTF. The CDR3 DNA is TGTGCCAGCAGTGACGAGGCATTGTCTGGGGCCAACGTCCTGACTTTC.

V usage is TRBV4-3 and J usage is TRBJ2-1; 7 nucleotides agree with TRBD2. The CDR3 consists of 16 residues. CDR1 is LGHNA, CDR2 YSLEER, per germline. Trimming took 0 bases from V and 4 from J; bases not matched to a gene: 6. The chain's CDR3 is CASSQDWSGEYNEQFF. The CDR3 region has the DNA TGCGCCAGCAGCCAAGACTGGAGCGGGGAATACAATGAGCAGTTCTTC.

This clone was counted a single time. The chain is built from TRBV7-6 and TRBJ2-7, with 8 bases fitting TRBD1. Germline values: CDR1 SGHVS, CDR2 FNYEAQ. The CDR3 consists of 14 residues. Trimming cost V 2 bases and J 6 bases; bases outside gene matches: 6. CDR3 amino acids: CASSLSRQGSEQYF. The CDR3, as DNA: TGTGCCAGCAGCTTATCTCGACAGGGGTCCGAGCAGTACTTC. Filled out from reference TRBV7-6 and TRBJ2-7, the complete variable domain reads GAGVSQSPRYKVTKRGQDVALRCDPISGHVSLYWYRQALGQGPEFLTYFNYEAQQDKSGLPNDRFSAERPEGSISTLTIQRTEQRDSAMYRCASSLSRQGSEQYFGPGTRLTVT.

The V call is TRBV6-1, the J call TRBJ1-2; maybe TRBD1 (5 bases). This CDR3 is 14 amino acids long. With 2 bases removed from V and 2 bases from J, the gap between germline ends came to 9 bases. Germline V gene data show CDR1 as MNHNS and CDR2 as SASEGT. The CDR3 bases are TGTGCCAGCAGTGAACGGGCAGGGAACTATGGCTACACCTTC. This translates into CASSERAGNYGYTF.

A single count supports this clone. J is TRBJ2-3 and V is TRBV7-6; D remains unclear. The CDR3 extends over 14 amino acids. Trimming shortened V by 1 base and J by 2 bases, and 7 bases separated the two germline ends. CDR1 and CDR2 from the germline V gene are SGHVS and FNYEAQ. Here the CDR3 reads CASSLGPLTDTQYF. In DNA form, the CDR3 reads TGTGCCAGCAGCTTAGGGCCCCTCACAGATACGCAGTATTTT. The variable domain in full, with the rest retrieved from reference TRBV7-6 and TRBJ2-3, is GAGVSQSPRYKVTKRGQDVALRCDPISGHVSLYWYRQALGQGPEFLTYFNYEAQQDKSGLPNDRFSAERPEGSISTLTIQRTEQRDSAMYRCASSLGPLTDTQYFGPGTRLTVL.

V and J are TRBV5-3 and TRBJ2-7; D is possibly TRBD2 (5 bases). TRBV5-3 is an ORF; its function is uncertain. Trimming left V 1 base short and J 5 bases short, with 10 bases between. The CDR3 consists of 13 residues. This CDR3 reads CARSLSGMNEQYF. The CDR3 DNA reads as TGTGCCAGAAGCTTGTCGGGGATGAACGAGCAGTACTTC.

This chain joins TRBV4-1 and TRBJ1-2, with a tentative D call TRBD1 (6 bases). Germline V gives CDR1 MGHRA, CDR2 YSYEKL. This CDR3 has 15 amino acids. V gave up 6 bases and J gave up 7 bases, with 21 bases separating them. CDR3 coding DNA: TGCGCCAGCAGACCCCACCGGACAGCGGACTGTGGCTACACCTTC. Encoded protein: CASRPHRTADCGYTF.

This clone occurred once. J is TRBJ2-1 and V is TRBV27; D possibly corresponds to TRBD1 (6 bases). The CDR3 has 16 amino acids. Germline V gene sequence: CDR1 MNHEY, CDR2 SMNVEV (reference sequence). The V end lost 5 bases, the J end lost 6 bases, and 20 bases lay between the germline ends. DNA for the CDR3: TGTGCCAGCAGTACGGTGTGGCAGGGGAGTTCCAATGAGCAGTTCTTC. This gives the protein CASSTVWQGSSNEQFF.

The CDR3: CASSSRTSGIETQYF. CDR3 DNA: TGCGCCAGCAGCTCAAGGACTAGCGGGATAGAGACCCAGTACTTC. The chain is built from TRBV5-1 and TRBJ2-5; TRBD2 aligns across 12 bases. The ends lost 3 bases at V and 4 bases at J; junction bases unmatched: 4. This CDR3 has 15 amino acids. Germline CDR1 and CDR2: SGHRS and YFSETQ.

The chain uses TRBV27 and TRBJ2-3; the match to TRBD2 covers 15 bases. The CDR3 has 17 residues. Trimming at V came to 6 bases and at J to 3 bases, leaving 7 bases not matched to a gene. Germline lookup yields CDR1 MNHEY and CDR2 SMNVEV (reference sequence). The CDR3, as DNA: TGTGCCAGCAGACGGACTAGCGGGGGGGGGCGAACAGATACGCAGTATTTT. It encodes CASRRTSGGGRTDTQYF.

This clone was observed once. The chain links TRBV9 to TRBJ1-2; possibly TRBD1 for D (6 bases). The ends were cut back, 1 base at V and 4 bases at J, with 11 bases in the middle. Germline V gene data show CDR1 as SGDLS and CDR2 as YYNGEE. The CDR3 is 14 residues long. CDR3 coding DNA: TGTGCCAGCAGCGTAACTACAGGGCCCTATGGCTACACCTTC. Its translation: CASSVTTGPYGYTF.

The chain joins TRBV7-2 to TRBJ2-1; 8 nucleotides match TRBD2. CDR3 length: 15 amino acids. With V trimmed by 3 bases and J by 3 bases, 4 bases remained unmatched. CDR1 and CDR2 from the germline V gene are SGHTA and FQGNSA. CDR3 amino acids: CASSFSAGVYNEQFF. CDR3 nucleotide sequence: TGTGCCAGCAGCTTTTCAGCGGGGGTCTACAATGAGCAGTTCTTC.